This passage covers 5 T cell receptor beta chains from one sample sequenced in a study of CD8 T cells in ankylosing spondylitis. These receptors have no known antigen. One entry per CDR3 protein results from TCRdb running MiXCR on the 5' RACE reads. Among around 490,000 distinct CDR3 sequences, 5.3% were seen once, and the ten largest hold approximately 4%. Study-level results: One TCR beta motif, made up of under ten highly homologous variants, appeared characteristic of ankylosing spondylitis blood.

Sequencing used blood, either unsorted or a sorted T cell fraction (not recorded which). The receptors come from a male donor with ankylosing spondylitis.

This clonotype was seen repeatedly, ten times or more. This sequence joins TRBV5-1 and TRBJ1-2, with a weak D call TRBD1 (6 bases). Germline loops: CDR1 SGHRS, CDR2 YFSETQ. V was shortened by 3 bases and J by 7 bases, with 10 bases between the two germline ends. The CDR3 is 12 residues long. CDR3 sequence reads: CASSWDTVGYTF. The CDR3 DNA is TGCGCCAGCAGCTGGGACACGGTTGGCTACACCTTC. Supplemented by reference TRBV5-1 and TRBJ1-2, the full variable domain reads KAGVTQTPRYLIKTRGQQVTLSCSPISGHRSVSWYQQTPGQGLQFLFEYFSETQRNKGNFPGRFSGRQFSNSRSEMNVSTLELGDSALYLCASSWDTVGYTFGSGTRLTVV.

This clonotype was detected only a few times. This chain links TRBV7-9 with TRBJ2-7; D not certain. The CDR3 is 15 residues long. The V gene lost 1 base and the J gene lost 1 base, with 11 bases spanning the gap. CDR1 and CDR2 (germline): SEHNR, FQNEAQ (reference sequence). The CDR3 sequence: CASSLVYLPSYEQYF. CDR3 in DNA: TGTGCCAGCAGCTTAGTCTACCTCCCTTCCTACGAGCAGTACTTC.

This clonotype was observed at least ten times. This chain links TRBV11-2 with TRBJ1-2; the D is unclear. Germline V CDR1 and CDR2: SGHAT, FQNNGV. Trimming took off 4 bases at V and 8 bases at J, with 14 bases between the two ends. This CDR3 has 13 residues. CDR3 sequence reads: CASSSGGLGGYTF. CDR3 DNA: TGTGCCAGCAGCTCGGGCGGTTTGGGCGGCTACACCTTC.

Turning to this clonotype: A read error may be the cause here, since a much bigger clone is one base away. The chain is built from TRBV20-1 and TRBJ1-1; the D is unclear. CDR3 length: 12 residues. Germline lookup yields CDR1 DFQATT and CDR2 SNEGSKA (reference sequence). CDR3: CRGRWFDTEAFF. DNA of the CDR3: TGCAGAGGAAGGTGGTTTGACACTGAAGCTTTCTTT.

This clonotype has a count of ten or more. The chain has TRBV15 and TRBJ1-6, with D possibly TRBD1 on 6 matching bases. Germline V gene lookup returns CDR1 LNHNV and CDR2 YYDKDF (reference sequence). There are 13 residues in the CDR3. The V gene lost 2 bases and the J gene lost 10 bases, with 9 bases spanning the gap. The CDR3 DNA sequence: TGTGCCACCAGCAGAACAGGGAGGTCACCCCTCCACTTT. This encodes CATSRTGRSPLHF. Together with reference TRBV15 and TRBJ1-6, the CDR3 gives the full variable domain: DAMVIQNPRYQVTQFGKPVTLSCSQTLNHNVMYWYQQKSSQAPKLLFHYYDKDFNNEADTPDNFQSRRPNTSFCFLDIRSPGLGDTAMYLCATSRTGRSPLHFGNGTRLTVT.